Listed below are T cell receptor beta chains from one sample, sequenced in a study of OX40 agonist ivuxolimab in advanced cancers. Sequenced by immunoSEQ multiplex PCR; TCRdb stores in-frame clones only, minus some. The sample consists of 66,000 or so clones, roughly 80% of them appearing once. Specimen: CD4+ or CD8+ T cells sorted from blood, collected in a trial of the OX40 agonist ivuxolimab. The source is an adult with an advanced solid tumor such as melanoma, head and neck, liver or kidney cancer. CDR3s include the opening cysteine and the closing phenylalanine or tryptophan. The order of the fields is V gene, D gene, clone size, J gene, CDR3 DNA, CDR3 protein. The D gene is left open where the match is weak. Clone size appears in some rows only: once, few, many, or a class for an expanded clone.

TRBV2	NA	NA	TRBJ1-6	TGTGCCAGCAGCGCACAGAGCTCACCCCTCCACTTT	CASSAQSSPLHF
TRBV11-2	NA	few	TRBJ1-1	TGTGCCAGCAGCTTAGTGGGGCCTGCTTTCTTT	CASSLVGPAFF
TRBV30	NA	few	TRBJ2-7	TGTGCCTGGAGTGGCCAGGGCTACGAGCAGTACTTC	CAWSGQGYEQYF
TRBV7-8	TRBD1	once	TRBJ2-4	TGTGCCAGCAGCAGTTTTTTTATCGGGCAGGGGGTTGCCAAAAACATTCAGTACTTC	CASSSFFIGQGVAKNIQYF
TRBV9	TRBD1	few	TRBJ2-7	TGTGCCAGCAGCCCGTGGGACAGGGACGACGAGCAGTACTTC	CASSPWDRDDEQYF
TRBV15	TRBD1	NA	TRBJ2-1	TGTGCCACCAGTGCAGGGGGTGAGCAGTTCTTC	CATSAGGEQFF
TRBV19	NA	NA	TRBJ1-5	TGTGCCAGTAGTGGGGACGGTCTTAGCAATCAGCCCCAGCATTTT	CASSGDGLSNQPQHF
TRBV9	NA	NA	TRBJ2-1	TGTGCCAGCAGCGTAGAGTTCGGGGTAAACAATGAGCAGTTCTTC	CASSVEFGVNNEQFF
TRBV5-4	TRBD2	once	TRBJ2-5	TGTGCCAGCAGACCCGGGACTAGCGGGGGCATAAAAGAGACCCAGTACTTC	CASRPGTSGGIKETQYF
TRBV30	TRBD2	once	TRBJ2-1	TGTGCCTGGAGTAGTCTAGCGGGAGCCGGGTATGAGCAGTTCTTC	CAWSSLAGAGYEQFF
TRBV9	NA	NA	TRBJ2-2	TGTGCCAGCAGCGTAGGGGCAGGGGCTGACACCGGGGAGCTGTTTTTT	CASSVGAGADTGELFF
TRBV21-1	NA	NA	TRBJ1-1	TGTGCCAGCAGCCCCCGGGCGGATGCGAACACTGAAGCTTTCTTT	CASSPRADANTEAFF
TRBV5-8	NA	NA	TRBJ2-2	TGTGCCAGCAGCTTAGGAGGGAACACCGGGGAGCTGTTTTTT	CASSLGGNTGELFF
TRBV5-4	NA	few	TRBJ1-5	TGTGCCAGCAGCTTGGGGGAGAATCAGCCCCAGCATTTT	CASSLGENQPQHF
TRBV27	TRBD2	NA	TRBJ2-1	TGTGCCAGCACGGGGCGGGAGGGGAACAATGAGCAGTTCTTC	CASTGREGNNEQFF
TRBV7-6	TRBD2	NA	TRBJ2-7	TGTGCCAGCAGCTTAATGAGCGGGAGGTCGTACGAGCAGTACTTC	CASSLMSGRSYEQYF
TRBV21-1	NA	NA	TRBJ2-7	TGTGCCAGGGTCGGACGGCTAAGTTCCTCCTACGAGCAGTACTTC	CARVGRLSSSYEQYF
TRBV28	NA	NA	TRBJ2-1	TGTGCCAGTTTAGGGGGGTACAATGAGCAGTTCTTC	CASLGGYNEQFF
TRBV19	NA	NA	TRBJ2-7	TGTGCCAGTAGTCGTTTGGCAAGTTCCTACGAGCAGTACTTC	CASSRLASSYEQYF
TRBV5-4	NA	NA	TRBJ2-5	TGTGCCAGCAGCTTAACAGGGTCCCAAGAGACCCAGTACTTC	CASSLTGSQETQYF
TRBV18	TRBD1	NA	TRBJ2-1	TGTGCCAGCTCACCAGGCCGGGACAGGGGCAATGAGCAGTTCTTC	CASSPGRDRGNEQFF
TRBV6-1	TRBD1	NA	TRBJ1-4	TGTGCCAGCAATACAGGGGGCGACGCTGAAAAACTGTTTTTT	CASNTGGDAEKLFF
TRBV5-4	NA	NA	TRBJ2-2	TGTGCCAGCAGCTTGGTTCGAGGTGGAGGCGGGGAGCTGTTTTTT	CASSLVRGGGGELFF
TRBV4-1	TRBD2	NA	TRBJ2-1	TGCGCCAGCAGCCAAGAAGCTAGCGGGGTTTACAATGAGCAGTTCTTC	CASSQEASGVYNEQFF
TRBV7-3	TRBD2	NA	TRBJ2-3	TGTGCCAGCAGCTTACGACTAGCGGGAGGTTCAGATACGCAGTATTTT	CASSLRLAGGSDTQYF
TRBV5-6	NA	NA	TRBJ1-6	TGTGCCAGCAGCTTGGAACAGGGTAATTCACCCCTCCACTTT	CASSLEQGNSPLHF
TRBV25-1	NA	NA	TRBJ1-1	TGTGCCAGCAGCCCGCTAGACTTAAGTGAAGCTTTCTTT	CASSPLDLSEAFF
TRBV5-6	NA	few	TRBJ1-4	TGTGCCAGCAGGCGGACTCAGGGTTTATATGAAAAACTGTTTTTT	CASRRTQGLYEKLFF
TRBV5-4	NA	NA	TRBJ2-7	TGTGCCAGCAGCCGAACCCCCCTTTACGAGCAGTACTTC	CASSRTPLYEQYF
TRBV5-1	NA	NA	TRBJ2-2	TGCGCCAGCAGCAGGGGGGTTAACGCGAACACCGGGGAGCTGTTTTTT	CASSRGVNANTGELFF
TRBV29-1	TRBD2	NA	TRBJ2-7	TGCAGCGCCCGCCGGGGGGGCTACGAGCAGTACTTC	CSARRGGYEQYF
TRBV10-1	NA	NA	TRBJ2-7	TGCGCCAGCAGTGAACGCAGCTTCTCCTACGAGCAGTACTTC	CASSERSFSYEQYF